A selection of T cell receptor beta chains follows, all from one sample in a study of radiotherapy plus CTLA-4 blockade in lung cancer. Libraries were prepared by immunoSEQ multiplex PCR; TCRdb keeps only in-frame clonotypes and omits some of them. The data show about 62,000 clones, roughly 76% seen once. Source: peripheral blood, taken from a patient treated with radiotherapy plus ipilimumab. The receptor set was obtained from a human donor with non-small cell lung cancer who had a complete response to radiotherapy plus ipilimumab. The CDR3 runs from the conserved cysteine through the conserved F or W. The order of the fields is CDR3 length, J gene, D gene, clone size, V gene, CDR3 protein, CDR3 DNA. The D gene is left open where the match is weak. Not every row has a clone size; where given, it reads once, few, many or a size class.

14,TRBJ2-5,TRBD2,-,TRBV18,CASSPSSGRIGRYF,TGTGCCAGCTCACCATCGAGCGGGAGGATTGGGCGGTACTTC
15,TRBJ2-7,-,-,TRBV5-6,CASSRYRDSRIEQYF,TGTGCCAGCAGCCGTTACCGGGACTCTAGGATCGAGCAGTACTTC
15,TRBJ2-7,TRBD2,-,TRBV18,CASSPPGLAKYEQYF,TGTGCCAGCTCACCGCCGGGACTAGCGAAGTACGAGCAGTACTTC
15,TRBJ2-2,TRBD2,-,TRBV30,CAWSLAGVHTGELFF,TGTGCCTGGAGCCTAGCGGGGGTCCACACCGGGGAGCTGTTTTTT
13,TRBJ2-7,-,-,TRBV5-4,CASSPAATYEQYF,TGTGCCAGCAGCCCAGCGGCAACCTACGAGCAGTACTTC
15,TRBJ2-5,-,-,TRBV4-1,CASSQNPGGTGTQYF,TGCGCCAGCAGCCAAAACCCAGGGGGGACGGGGACCCAGTACTTC
13,TRBJ1-6,-,-,TRBV4-1,CASSQDPEAPLHF,TGCGCCAGCAGCCAAGATCCAGAGGCACCCCTCCACTTT
14,TRBJ1-5,TRBD1,-,TRBV10-2,CASRLGQGNQPQHF,TGCGCCAGTCGACTGGGACAGGGCAATCAGCCCCAGCATTTT
14,TRBJ2-7,TRBD1,-,TRBV6-6,CASSRRDSGYEQYF,TGTGCCAGCAGCCGCCGGGACAGTGGCTACGAGCAGTACTTC
14,TRBJ1-1,TRBD1,once,TRBV7-9,CASSLGDRYTEAFF,TGTGCCAGCAGCTTAGGGGACAGGTACACTGAAGCTTTCTTT
13,TRBJ2-5,TRBD1,-,TRBV5-1,CASSGTGGETQYF,TGCGCCAGCAGCGGCACAGGGGGAGAGACCCAGTACTTC
14,TRBJ1-1,-,-,TRBV12-5,CASGRGSLNTEAFF,TGTGCTAGTGGTCGCGGGAGTTTGAACACTGAAGCTTTCTTT
17,TRBJ1-3,-,few,TRBV18,CASSLIQGTFSGNTIYF,TGTGCCAGCTCGCTCATTCAGGGCACCTTCTCTGGAAACACCATATATTTT